This T cell receptor beta chain was sequenced for a study of cytomegalovirus exposure and HLA in healthy donors. Whole-study findings and limits: It was reported in a later analysis that an Asian-associated ancestry cluster showed fewer N-insertions than the 666-donor mean.

V lost 0 bases and J lost 0; bases outside the gene matches: 5. The CDR3 has 15 residues. Germline loops: CDR1 GTSNPN, CDR2 SVGIG (reference sequence). PCR primers comprised 60 Vbeta and 13 Jbeta primers. This table comes from immunoSEQ multiplex PCR, and its TCRdb copy is limited to in-frame clones, with some not included. Among approximately 170,000 clones listed, around three quarters were seen once. Healthy individuals who donated bone marrow served as the donors. Remarks on this clone: Its matching antigen is unknown.

The V call is TRBV30, the J call TRBJ2-7; 7 bases line up with TRBD1. The material sequenced was PBMCs. This receptor was obtained from a middle-aged man in good health and CMV-seronegative. CDR3: CAWSVHGTASYEQYV. In nucleotides, the CDR3 is TGTGCCTGGAGTGTGCATGGGACAGCCTCCTACGAGCAGTACGTC.